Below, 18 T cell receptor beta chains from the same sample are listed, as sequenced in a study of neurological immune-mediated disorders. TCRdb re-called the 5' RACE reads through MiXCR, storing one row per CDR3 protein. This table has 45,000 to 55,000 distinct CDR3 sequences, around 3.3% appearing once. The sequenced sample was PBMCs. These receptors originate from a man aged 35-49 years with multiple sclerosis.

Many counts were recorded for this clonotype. CDR3 nucleotides: TGTGCCAGCACCCTAGGAAGCGGCGAGAATGAGCAGTTCTTC. Protein sequence: CASTLGSGENEQFF. The chain recombines TRBV2 with TRBJ2-1, with D tentatively TRBD2 (5 bases). The CDR3 consists of 14 residues. Trimming left V 7 bases short and J 7 bases short, with 17 bases between. Germline V gene data show CDR1 as SNHLY and CDR2 as FYNNEI.

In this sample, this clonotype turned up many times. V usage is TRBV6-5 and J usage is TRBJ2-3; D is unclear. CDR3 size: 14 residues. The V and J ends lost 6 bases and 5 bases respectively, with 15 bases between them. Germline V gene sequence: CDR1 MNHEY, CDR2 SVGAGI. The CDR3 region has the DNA TGTGCCAGCAGCCCGGCCTGGCTCGGAGATACGCAGTATTTT. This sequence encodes CASSPAWLGDTQYF.

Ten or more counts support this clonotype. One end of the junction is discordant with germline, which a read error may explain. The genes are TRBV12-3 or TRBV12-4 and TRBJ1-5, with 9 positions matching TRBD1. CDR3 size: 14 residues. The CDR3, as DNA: TGTGCCAGCAGTTTTACAGGGGGCGATCAGCCCCAGAATTTT. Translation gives CASSFTGGDQPQNF.

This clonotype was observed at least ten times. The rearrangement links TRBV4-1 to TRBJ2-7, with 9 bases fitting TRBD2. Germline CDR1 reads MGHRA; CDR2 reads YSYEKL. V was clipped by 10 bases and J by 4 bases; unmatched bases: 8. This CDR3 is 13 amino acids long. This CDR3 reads CANPTSGKYEQYF. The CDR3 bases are TGCGCCAACCCGACTAGCGGAAAATACGAGCAGTACTTC.

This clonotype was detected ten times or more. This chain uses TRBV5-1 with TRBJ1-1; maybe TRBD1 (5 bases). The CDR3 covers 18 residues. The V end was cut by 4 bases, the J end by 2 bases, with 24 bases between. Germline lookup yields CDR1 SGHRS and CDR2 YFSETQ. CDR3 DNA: TGCGCCAGCAGCCCGGGGCGGGGAACCCAACGGCTTAACACTGAAGCTTTCTTT. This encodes CASSPGRGTQRLNTEAFF.

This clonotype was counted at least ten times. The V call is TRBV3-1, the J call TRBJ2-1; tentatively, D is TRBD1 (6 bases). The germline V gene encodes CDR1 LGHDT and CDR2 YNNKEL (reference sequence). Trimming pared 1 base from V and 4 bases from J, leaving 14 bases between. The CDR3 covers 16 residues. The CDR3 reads CASSQVGQGIYNEQFF. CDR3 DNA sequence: TGTGCCAGCAGCCAAGTCGGGCAGGGGATTTACAATGAGCAGTTCTTC.

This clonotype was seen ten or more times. The CDR3 sequence is CASSFPWGNQPQHF. The CDR3 nucleotides read TGTGCCAGCAGCTTCCCCTGGGGCAATCAGCCCCAGCATTTT. The chain recombines TRBV7-2 with TRBJ1-5; D gene ambiguous. There are 14 residues in the CDR3. V lost 3 bases and J lost 2, with 8 bases in between. CDR1 and CDR2 (germline): SGHTA, FQGNSA.

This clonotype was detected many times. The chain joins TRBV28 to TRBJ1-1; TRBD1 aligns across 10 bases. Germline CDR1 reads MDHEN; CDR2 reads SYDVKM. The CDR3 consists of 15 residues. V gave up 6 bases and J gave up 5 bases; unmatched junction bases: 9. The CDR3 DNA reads TGTGCCAGCAGCCCCGGGACAGGGGTGTGGACTGAAGCTTTCTTT. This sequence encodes CASSPGTGVWTEAFF.

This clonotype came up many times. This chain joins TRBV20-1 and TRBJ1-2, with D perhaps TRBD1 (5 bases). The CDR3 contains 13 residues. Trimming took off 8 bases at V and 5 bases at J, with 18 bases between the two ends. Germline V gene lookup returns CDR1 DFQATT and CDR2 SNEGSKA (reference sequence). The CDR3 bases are TGCAGTCCCCGGCTGGAGGGGCTTTATGGCTACACCTTC. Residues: CSPRLEGLYGYTF.

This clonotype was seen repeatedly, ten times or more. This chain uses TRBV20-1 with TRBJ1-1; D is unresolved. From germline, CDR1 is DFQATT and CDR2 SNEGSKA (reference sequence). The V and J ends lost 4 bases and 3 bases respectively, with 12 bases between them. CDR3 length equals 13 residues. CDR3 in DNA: TGCAGTGCTAACACCCTAGTGGACACTGAAGCTTTCTTT. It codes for CSANTLVDTEAFF.

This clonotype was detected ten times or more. For the CDR3, the DNA is TGCAGCGATCGGGGACAGGGGGCCTACAATGAGCAGTTCTTC. Protein product: CSDRGQGAYNEQFF. The chain joins TRBV29-1 to TRBJ2-1; TRBD1 agrees at 11 bases. Unmatched junction bases numbered 4, after V lost 7 bases and J lost 2 bases. Germline V CDR1 and CDR2: SQVTM, ANQGSEA. The CDR3 loop spans 14 amino acids.

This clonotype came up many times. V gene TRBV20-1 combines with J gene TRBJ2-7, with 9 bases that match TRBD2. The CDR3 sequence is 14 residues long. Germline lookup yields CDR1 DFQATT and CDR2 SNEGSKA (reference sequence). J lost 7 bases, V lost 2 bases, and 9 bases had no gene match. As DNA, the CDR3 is TGCAGTGCTAGACTAGCGGGGCGGGGGGGAGAGCAGTACTTC. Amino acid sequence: CSARLAGRGGEQYF.

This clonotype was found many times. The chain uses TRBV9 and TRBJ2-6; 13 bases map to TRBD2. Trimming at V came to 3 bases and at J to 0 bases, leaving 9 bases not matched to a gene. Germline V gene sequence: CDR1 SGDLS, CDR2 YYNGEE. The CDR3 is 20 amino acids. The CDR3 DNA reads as TGTGCCAGCAGCGGATGGCAGGGACTAGCGGGGACCTCTGGGGCCAACGTCCTGACTTTC. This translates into CASSGWQGLAGTSGANVLTF.

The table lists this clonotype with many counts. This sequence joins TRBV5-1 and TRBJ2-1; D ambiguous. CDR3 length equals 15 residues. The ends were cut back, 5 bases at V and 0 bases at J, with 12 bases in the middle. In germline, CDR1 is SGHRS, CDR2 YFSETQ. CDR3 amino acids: CASRINQDSYNEQFF. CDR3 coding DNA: TGCGCCAGCAGGATAAACCAAGACTCCTACAATGAGCAGTTCTTC.

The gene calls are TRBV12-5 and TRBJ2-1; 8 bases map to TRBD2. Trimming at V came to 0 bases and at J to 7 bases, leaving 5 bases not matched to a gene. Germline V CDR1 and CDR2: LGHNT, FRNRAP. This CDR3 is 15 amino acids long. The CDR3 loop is CASGLVAGAGNEQFF. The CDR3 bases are TGTGCTAGTGGTTTGGTAGCGGGGGCGGGAAATGAGCAGTTCTTC.

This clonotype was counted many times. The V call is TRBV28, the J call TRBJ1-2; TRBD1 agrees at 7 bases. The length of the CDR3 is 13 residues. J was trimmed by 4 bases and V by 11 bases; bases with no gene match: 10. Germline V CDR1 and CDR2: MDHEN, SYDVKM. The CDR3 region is CAWSGGGGYGYTF. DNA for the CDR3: TGTGCCTGGTCCGGAGGGGGCGGCTATGGCTACACCTTC.

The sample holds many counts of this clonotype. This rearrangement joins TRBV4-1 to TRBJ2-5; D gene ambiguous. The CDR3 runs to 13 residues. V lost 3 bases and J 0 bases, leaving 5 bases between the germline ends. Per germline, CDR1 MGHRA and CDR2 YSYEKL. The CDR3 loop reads CASSQRNQETQYF. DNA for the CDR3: TGCGCCAGCAGCCAGCGTAACCAAGAGACCCAGTACTTC.

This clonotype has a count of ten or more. This CDR3 reads CASSTGTAYGYTF. In DNA, the CDR3 is TGTGCCAGCAGCACCGGGACCGCGTATGGCTACACCTTC. V usage is TRBV27 and J usage is TRBJ1-2; tentative D call: TRBD1 (5 bases). Germline V gene sequence: CDR1 MNHEY, CDR2 SMNVEV (reference sequence). The V and J ends lost 6 bases and 5 bases respectively, with 13 bases between them. CDR3 length: 13 residues.